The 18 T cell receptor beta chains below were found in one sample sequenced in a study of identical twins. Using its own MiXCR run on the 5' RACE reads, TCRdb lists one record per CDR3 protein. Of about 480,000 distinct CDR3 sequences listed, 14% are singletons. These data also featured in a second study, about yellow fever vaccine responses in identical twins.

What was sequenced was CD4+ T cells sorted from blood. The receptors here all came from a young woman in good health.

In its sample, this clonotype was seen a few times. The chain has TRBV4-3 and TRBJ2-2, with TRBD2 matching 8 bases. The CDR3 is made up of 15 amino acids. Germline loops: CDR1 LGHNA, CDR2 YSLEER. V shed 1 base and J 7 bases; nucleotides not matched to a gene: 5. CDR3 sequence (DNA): TGCGCCAGCAGCCAAGGAGCGGGAGTCGGCGGGGAGCTGTTTTTT. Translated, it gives CASSQGAGVGGELFF.

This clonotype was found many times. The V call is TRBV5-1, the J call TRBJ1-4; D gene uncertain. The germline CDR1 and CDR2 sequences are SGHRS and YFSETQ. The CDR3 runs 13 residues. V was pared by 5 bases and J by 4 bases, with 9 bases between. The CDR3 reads CASSPGNNEKLFF. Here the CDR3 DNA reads TGCGCCAGCAGTCCGGGGAATAATGAAAAACTGTTTTTT.

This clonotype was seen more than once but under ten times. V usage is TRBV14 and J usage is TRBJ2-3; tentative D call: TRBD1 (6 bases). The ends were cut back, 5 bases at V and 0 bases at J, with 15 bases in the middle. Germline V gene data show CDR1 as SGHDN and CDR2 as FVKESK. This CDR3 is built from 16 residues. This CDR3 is CASSKPGHLSTDTQYF. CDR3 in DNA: TGTGCCAGCAGCAAACCGGGACACCTGAGCACAGATACGCAGTATTTT.

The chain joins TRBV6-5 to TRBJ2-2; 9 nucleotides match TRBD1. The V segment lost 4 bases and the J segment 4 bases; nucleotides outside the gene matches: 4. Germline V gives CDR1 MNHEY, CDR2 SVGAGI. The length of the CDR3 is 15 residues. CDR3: CASSSGQGGTGELFF. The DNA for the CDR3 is TGTGCCAGCAGTTCGGGACAGGGAGGCACCGGGGAGCTGTTTTTT.

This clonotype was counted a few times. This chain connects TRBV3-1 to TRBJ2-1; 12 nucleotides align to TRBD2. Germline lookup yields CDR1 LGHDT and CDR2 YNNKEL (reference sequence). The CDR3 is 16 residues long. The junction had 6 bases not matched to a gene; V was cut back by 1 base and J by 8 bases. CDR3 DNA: TGTGCCAGCAGCCAAGCGACTAGCGGGAGTACTGATGAGCAGTTCTTC. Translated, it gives CASSQATSGSTDEQFF.

The CDR3 loop is CSAQLGGLASNEQFF. Here the CDR3 DNA reads TGCAGTGCTCAATTGGGGGGACTAGCTTCTAATGAGCAGTTCTTC. The gene calls are TRBV20-1 and TRBJ2-1; 9 nucleotides agree with TRBD2. The junction had 12 bases not matched to a gene; V was cut back by 5 bases and J by 7 bases. Germline assignment: CDR1 DFQATT and CDR2 SNEGSKA (reference sequence). The CDR3 runs to 15 residues.

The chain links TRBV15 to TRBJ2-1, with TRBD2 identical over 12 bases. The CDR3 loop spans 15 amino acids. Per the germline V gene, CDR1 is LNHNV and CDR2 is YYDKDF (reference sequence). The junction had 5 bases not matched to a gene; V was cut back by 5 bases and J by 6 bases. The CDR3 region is CATSRGLAGFNEQFF. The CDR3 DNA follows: TGTGCCACCAGCCGTGGACTAGCGGGATTCAATGAGCAGTTCTTC.

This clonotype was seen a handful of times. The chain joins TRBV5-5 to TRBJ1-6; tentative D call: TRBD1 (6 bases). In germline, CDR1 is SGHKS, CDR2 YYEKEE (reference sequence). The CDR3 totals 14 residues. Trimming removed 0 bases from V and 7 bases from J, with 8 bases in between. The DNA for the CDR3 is TGTGCCAGCAGCTTGGTTACAGGGAATTCACCCCTCCACTTT. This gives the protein CASSLVTGNSPLHF.

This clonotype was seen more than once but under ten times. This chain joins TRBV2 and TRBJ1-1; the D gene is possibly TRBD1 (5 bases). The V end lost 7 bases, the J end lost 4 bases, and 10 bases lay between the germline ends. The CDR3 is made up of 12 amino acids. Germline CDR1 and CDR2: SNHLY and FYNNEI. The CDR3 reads CASTLGGTEAFF. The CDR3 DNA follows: TGTGCCAGCACGTTGGGGGGCACTGAAGCTTTCTTT.

CDR3 coding DNA: TGCGCCAGCAGCCAAGAGGGCCTCCTCTATGGCTACACCTTC. It yields the protein CASSQEGLLYGYTF. The J gene is TRBJ1-2, the V gene TRBV4-1, with D unresolved. The germline CDR1 and CDR2 sequences are MGHRA and YSYEKL. The CDR3 has 14 amino acids. V was shortened by 0 bases and J by 4 bases, with 9 bases between the two germline ends.

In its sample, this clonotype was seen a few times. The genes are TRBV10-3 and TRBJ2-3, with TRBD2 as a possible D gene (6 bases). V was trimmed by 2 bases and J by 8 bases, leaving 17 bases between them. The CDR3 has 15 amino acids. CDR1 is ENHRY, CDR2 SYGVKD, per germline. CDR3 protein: CAISEAGSLVVTQYF. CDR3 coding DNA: TGTGCCATCAGTGAGGCGGGATCCCTGGTAGTTACGCAGTATTTT.

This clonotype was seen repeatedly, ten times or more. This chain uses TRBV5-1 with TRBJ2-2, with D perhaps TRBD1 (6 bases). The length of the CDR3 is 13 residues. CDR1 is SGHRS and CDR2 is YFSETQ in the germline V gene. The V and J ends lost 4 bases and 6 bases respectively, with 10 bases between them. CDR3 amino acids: CASSLQGSGELFF. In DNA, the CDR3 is TGCGCCAGCAGCCTACAGGGATCCGGGGAGCTGTTTTTT.

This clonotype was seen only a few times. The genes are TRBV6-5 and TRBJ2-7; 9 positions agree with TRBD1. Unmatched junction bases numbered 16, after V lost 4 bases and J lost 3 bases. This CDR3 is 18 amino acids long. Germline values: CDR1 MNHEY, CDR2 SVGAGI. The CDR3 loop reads CASSSSHPRDRVGYEQYF. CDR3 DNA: TGTGCCAGCAGTTCCTCCCACCCCCGGGACAGGGTAGGCTACGAGCAGTACTTC.

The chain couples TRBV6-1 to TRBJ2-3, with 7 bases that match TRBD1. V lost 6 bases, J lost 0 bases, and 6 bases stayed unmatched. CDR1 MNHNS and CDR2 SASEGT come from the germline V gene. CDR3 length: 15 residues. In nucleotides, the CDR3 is TGTGCCAGCAGGACGACAGGGTCTAGCACAGATACGCAGTATTTT. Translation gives CASRTTGSSTDTQYF.

CDR3: CASSQEVASGLNNEQFF. CDR3 coding DNA: TGTGCCAGCAGCCAAGAAGTGGCTAGCGGACTCAACAATGAGCAGTTCTTC. This rearrangement joins TRBV4-2 to TRBJ2-1; 7 bases are a match to TRBD2. This CDR3 spans 17 amino acids. CDR1 LGHNA and CDR2 YNFKEQ come from the germline V gene. V lost 0 bases and J lost 5; bases outside the gene matches: 10.

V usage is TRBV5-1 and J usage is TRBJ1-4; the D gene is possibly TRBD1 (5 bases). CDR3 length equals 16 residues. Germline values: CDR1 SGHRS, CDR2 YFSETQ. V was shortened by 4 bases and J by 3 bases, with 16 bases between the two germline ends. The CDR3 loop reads CASSPMRQGSNEKLFF. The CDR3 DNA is TGCGCCAGCAGCCCTATGAGGCAGGGATCTAATGAAAAACTGTTTTTT.

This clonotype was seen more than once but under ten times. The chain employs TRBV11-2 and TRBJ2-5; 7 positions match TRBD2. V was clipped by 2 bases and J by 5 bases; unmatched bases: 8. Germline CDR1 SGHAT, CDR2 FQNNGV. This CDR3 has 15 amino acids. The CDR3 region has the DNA TGTGCCAGCAGCTTATCGGGCGGGAGATTCGAGACCCAGTACTTC. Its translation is CASSLSGGRFETQYF.

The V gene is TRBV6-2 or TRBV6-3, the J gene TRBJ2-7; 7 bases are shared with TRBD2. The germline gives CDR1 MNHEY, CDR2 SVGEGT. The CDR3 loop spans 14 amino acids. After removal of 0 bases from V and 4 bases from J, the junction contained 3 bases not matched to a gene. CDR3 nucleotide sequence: TGTGCCAGCAGTTACTCGGGAGGGAGGTACGAGCAGTACTTC. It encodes CASSYSGGRYEQYF.